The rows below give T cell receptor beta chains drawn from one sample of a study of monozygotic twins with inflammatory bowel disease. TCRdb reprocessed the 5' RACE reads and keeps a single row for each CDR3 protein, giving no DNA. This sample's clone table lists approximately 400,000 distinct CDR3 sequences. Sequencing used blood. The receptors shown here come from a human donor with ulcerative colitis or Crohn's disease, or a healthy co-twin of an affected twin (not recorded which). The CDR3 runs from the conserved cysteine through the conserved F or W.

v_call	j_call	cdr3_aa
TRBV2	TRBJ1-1	CASSEAETWNTEAFF
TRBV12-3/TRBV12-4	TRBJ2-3	CASRHPSGGATDTQYF
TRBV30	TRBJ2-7	CAWRAVGYEQYF
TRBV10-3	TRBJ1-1	CAISATGGLTEAFF
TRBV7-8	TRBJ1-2	CASSPNGQGNYGYTF
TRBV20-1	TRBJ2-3	CSARYPRGQGTDTQYF
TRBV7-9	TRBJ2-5	CASSLWELEETQYF
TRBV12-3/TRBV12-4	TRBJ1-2	CAGRDNYGYTF
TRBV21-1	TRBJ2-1	CASLPGSSGQFF
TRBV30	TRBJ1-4	CAWEGQVGEKLFF
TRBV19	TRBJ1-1	CASSTRAVTEAFF
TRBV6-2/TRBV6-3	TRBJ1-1	CASSYSRAIPWNTEAFF
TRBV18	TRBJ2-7	CASSPNRDFSYEQYF
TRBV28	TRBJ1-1	CAGSSGQLNTEAFF
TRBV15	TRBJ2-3	CATSRELAGFTDTQYF
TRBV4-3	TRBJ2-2	CASSQETAGELFF
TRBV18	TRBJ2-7	CASSQTSGGPYEQYF
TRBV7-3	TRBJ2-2	CASGILGNTGELFF
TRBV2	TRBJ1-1	CASMTSSGAEAFF
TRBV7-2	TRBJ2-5	CASSLDGWETQYF
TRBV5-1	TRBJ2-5	CASSDGTPGVETQYF
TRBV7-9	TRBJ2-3	CASSPGHPGGTQYF
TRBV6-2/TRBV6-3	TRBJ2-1	CAGGGFNEQFF
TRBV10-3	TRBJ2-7	CAISESTYEQYF
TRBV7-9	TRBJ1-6	CAIGGRDLRSPLHF
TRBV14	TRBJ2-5	CASSQDPGETQYF
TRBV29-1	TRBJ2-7	CSEGGLAGTYEQYF
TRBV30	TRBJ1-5	CAWGIMGPGSNQPQHF
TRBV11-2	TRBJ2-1	CASSALTSGILLKYSYNEQFF
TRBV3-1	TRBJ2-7	CASSRQGSSEQYF
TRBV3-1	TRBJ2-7	CASSPTGTRAYEQYF
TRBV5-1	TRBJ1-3	CASSLPSDLGNTIYF
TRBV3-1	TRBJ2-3	CASSQDLAGGRADTQYF